The source of this TCR beta chain is a study of cytomegalovirus exposure and HLA in healthy donors (TCRdb year 2017). Notes on the research overall: An earlier analysis of approximately 590 of the donors reported approximately 290 Gb of sequence data and some 120 million unique TCR beta sequences from some 180 million T cells. Roughly 300 gigabases of sequencing data and tens of millions of unique TCR sequences were included in an early release covering roughly 600 HLA-typed donors. Of the 350 to 450 genotyped donors, 65% to 90% were placed in the genetic ancestry cluster associated with self-reported Caucasian donors. The study aimed to test whether signatures of past pathogen exposure could be identified by cataloging public T cell receptors. The study profiled the T cell repertoires of about 640 subjects by immunosequencing and related them to cytomegalovirus serostatus. Along with the roughly 610-subject first cohort, a separate validation cohort of over a hundred different subjects was used. To predict cytomegalovirus infection status, the study brought together high-throughput TCR immunosequencing, statistical association of individual TCRs with disease status, and machine learning. A later analysis re-examined previously published TCR beta repertoires from 610 or so donors and added high-resolution HLA genotyping to investigate patterns of TCR occurrence. The later analysis used no new phenotypic data to find candidate immune exposures, relying instead on TCR beta sequences and their occurrence across donors. To decide whether each TCR beta V gene segment behaved as functional or pseudogenic, an earlier analysis of some 600 of the donors relied on high-throughput TCR beta sequencing. Donor age, sex, ethnicity and CMV serostatus were compiled alongside the repertoire data. A later genetic analysis used genome-wide SNP genotypes for about 55% of the 666 donors, treating that subset as a discovery cohort. Every discovery cohort repertoire had been produced on one sequencing platform. Both class I and class II loci were covered by HLA typing, at four-digit resolution. The number of typed donors differed by locus: roughly 620-640 for A, B, C, DRB1 and DQB1; some 500 for DQA1; some 590 for DPA1; and about 470 for DPB1. A handful of DR-DQ haplotypes were treated as single units for association and clustering because of strong linkage in the cohort. On average, around 240,000 unique TCR beta nucleotide sequences were sequenced per donor among a few hundred genotyped donors of the cohort, with 15% to 20% of those sequences being non-productive.

V loses 2 bases, J loses 2 bases, and the germline ends lie 7 bases apart. The germline V gene encodes CDR1 SGHRS and CDR2 YFSETQ. Spanning cysteine to phenylalanine, the CDR3 consists of 13 amino acids. Just the 39-base CDR3 DNA is kept, in frame starting at base 1. Libraries came from the immunoSEQ multiplex PCR assay. The multiplex PCR relied on a mix of 60 forward primers for TCR Vbeta segments and 13 reverse primers for TCR Jbeta segments. The CDR3 region of rearranged TCR beta genes was amplified from genomic DNA by a multiplex PCR assay. The Illumina HiSeq System was used to sequence the amplified TCR beta libraries as 87-base-pair reads. In the paper's pipeline: In a later analysis, around 80 million unique TCR beta chains were counted across the roughly 670 repertoires, and around 10 million of these chains were shared by at least two donors. A nearest-neighbor algorithm error-corrected the raw reads and collapsed the reads into unique sequences, merging closely related sequences to remove PCR and sequencing errors. Alignment of CDR3 sequences to IMGT reference sequences was used to assign V, D and J gene segments. For a sequence to be retained, a match of at least six nucleotides was required to both a V gene segment and a J gene segment. A rearrangement counted as productive if the CDR3 had no stop codons and remained in frame with V and J, and every other rearrangement counted as non-productive. Following IMGT convention, CDR3 was defined as the stretch from the second conserved V-encoded cysteine up to the conserved J-encoded phenylalanine. Sequences without an unambiguous match to a single V gene segment were excluded from the earlier analysis of about 600 of the donors. An earlier analysis of almost 600 of the donors classified V segments as functional when productive rearrangements were above 56.7% and as segregating when the standard deviation between donors was above 5%. A statistical classification framework was developed to diagnose cytomegalovirus status using the catalog of TCR beta chain sequences. A later analysis assigned V and J genes by comparing TCR nucleotide sequences with IMGT/GENE-DB human TR gene sequences. In a later analysis, CDR3 sequences and most-parsimonious VDJ recombination scenarios were assigned using the TCRdist pipeline. In a later analysis, each TCR beta chain was defined by its CDR3 amino acid sequence together with its V-gene family, and reads without a unique V-gene family were excluded. As a way to deal with suspected cross-contamination and a sequencing artifact, a later analysis dropped hundreds of nucleotide sequences that were highly shared and had low generation probability. In a later analysis, a clonal expansion index for each public chain was calculated from normalized within-repertoire ranks of inferred template counts. In a later analysis, generation probabilities were computed using a VDJ recombination model fitted to out-of-frame rearrangements, and the results were checked against IGoR. In a later analysis, TCR-TCR, TCR-HLA and TCR-CMV co-occurrence was scored with hypergeometric tests, and a repertoire-size bias correction was applied to TCR pairs. A later analysis estimated false discovery rates by permuting HLA or CMV assignments 20 times. In a later analysis, co-occurring TCRs were grouped using DBSCAN, with TCRdist sequence similarity added in when clustering inside HLA-allele-positive subsets. Co-occurrence clustering excluded repertoires with fewer than 30,000 or more than 120,000 public chains, plus five with anomalous nucleotide sharing. This is the immuneACCESS table as TCRdb keeps it, with only in-frame sequences that have V and J called. A part of the clones is gone; compared with another copy, unresolved V genes explain less than half, and the rest is unexplained. V and J calls and clone size follow that table, whereas D and trimming were derived from the DNA. Counted in this sample were roughly 100,000 clones; 55% to 80% of them appeared once. The leading ten clones occupy 4.8% of the sample.

In the case of this clone: No antigen is known for it. No base quality information exists; no much larger clone differs at one position.

The cohort comprised approximately 700 healthy bone marrow donors. At the time of sampling, all cohort members were nominally healthy, though unrecorded immune exposures were likely present. CMV serostatus was positive for almost 300 and negative for about half of the roughly 700 cohort members, and was not recorded for this donor. Every donor gave a peripheral blood sample, and the peripheral blood mononuclear cells from that sample were used for TCR beta sequencing. The Qiagen DNeasy Blood Extraction Kit was used to extract genomic DNA from the blood cell samples. Overall results and qualifications from the work: A later analysis associated 15,000 to 20,000 TCR beta sequences with specific HLA alleles at a false discovery rate of 0.05. According to a later analysis, parvovirus B19, influenza, CMV and Epstein-Barr virus appeared linked to several top co-occurrence clusters. The only immune exposure information available for the cohort was CMV serostatus. Sequencing depth was assumed to be roughly uniform across donors in the presence/absence analyses, though that assumption may not hold. A later genetic analysis associated a missense DCLRE1C variant with V-gene and J-gene trimming of TCR beta chains, and an independent cohort replicated the association. Compared with equally common non-associated chains, HLA-associated TCR beta chains in a later analysis were more clonally expanded and had lower generation probabilities. Most CMV-associated TCR beta chains appeared to be HLA-restricted in a later analysis, and the HLA associations seemed to be driven largely by CMV exposure. In an earlier analysis of some 540 of the donors, most TCR beta V segments appeared in productive rearrangements about 87% or about 30% of the time, broadly matching IMGT annotations. Cytomegalovirus status was reported to be diagnosed by the classifier with high specificity and sensitivity in both the original and validation cohorts. A total of roughly 160 TCR beta chains were listed by the study as associated with cytomegalovirus. According to a later genetic analysis, donors in an Asian-associated ancestry cluster had fewer N-insertions in productive TCRs than the approximately 670-donor mean. Across donors, most TCR sequences were observed very rarely, whereas some public TCRs were present in many individuals. A later analysis found that TCR association rates varied across HLA loci, with DRB1 alleles showing the most associated TCRs and HLA-C alleles the fewest. A further reported finding was that TCR beta sequences accurately predicted the HLA-A and HLA-B alleles for most subjects in the first cohort. This cohort had only TCR beta chains sequenced, and the lack of alpha or paired-chain data limited which features could be detected. Because counts were too low, 15 or so rarely observed V segments, including chromosome 9 orphons, were excluded from the earlier analysis of a few hundred of the donors. The authors suggested that the approach could potentially be extended to other disease states and immunological phenotypes. Correlated functional status among segregating V segments might be attributable to linkage disequilibrium, but an unknown experimental factor could not be ruled out. The sequencing pipeline was judged likely to have produced a cluster of highly shared sequence variants as a technical artifact. The 87-base-pair reads could not distinguish some IMGT-functional V segments, including TRBV6-2 and TRBV6-3, so those segments were excluded. Strong co-occurrence of HLA alleles, especially DR and DQ, made assigning TCR associations to individual alleles difficult. Because HLA typing was unavailable for some donors at each locus, only the typed subset was used in association tests. A few of the identified cytomegalovirus-associated TCR beta chains were confirmed in vitro to be specific for cytomegalovirus antigens.

The chain links TRBV5-1 with TRBJ1-2, with the D segment identity uncertain. The material sequenced was PBMCs. This TCR was sampled from a human donor in good health. The CDR3 reads CASSFNSNYGYTF. The nucleotide sequence is TGCGCCAGCAGCTTTAACTCCAACTATGGCTACACCTTC.